This paragraph covers one T cell receptor (beta chain) sequence. The sample is drawn from a study of blood T cell repertoires in COVID-19. Study background: The samples span acute and convalescent COVID-19 from the United States, Italy and Spain. Sources were T cells, B-cell-depleted T cells, or PBMCs; the material itself was cDNA or gDNA.

In the original workflow: Estimates of nucleated cell counts were drawn from the amplification of reference gene primers. Sequencing was performed with immunoSEQ multiplex PCR; in TCRdb, only in-frame clones are kept and a portion is missing. D and trimming come from the DNA, and the V and J calls and clone size come from that table. The sample holds about 270,000 clones, approximately 90% seen once. This CDR3 region has 13 residues. V gave up 2 bases and J gave up 4 bases, with 6 bases separating them. Germline values: CDR1 MDHEN, CDR2 SYDVKM. This sequence was found in a man aged 40-49 years who had been exposed to COVID-19. The V call is TRBV28, the J call TRBJ1-5; D is unclear. Sequences were obtained from PBMCs or T cells enriched from blood (not recorded which). In nucleotides, the CDR3 is TGTGCCAGCAGTTTACTCCGGAATCAGCCCCAGCATTTT. This sequence encodes CASSLLRNQPQHF.